These 20 T cell receptor beta chains originate from one sample sequenced in a study of CD8 T cells in Susac syndrome. A quantity of 0.5 to 1 ug RNA underwent reverse transcription using random hexamers. TCRdb processed the immunoSEQ multiplex PCR reads anew with MiXCR; each CDR3 protein has one entry. The sample yields around 130,000 distinct CDR3 sequences, roughly 80% seen once. The specimen sequenced was CD8+ T cells from PBMCs. The receptors derive from a human donor with multiple sclerosis.

This sequence joins TRBV18 and TRBJ1-1; D perhaps matches TRBD1 (6 bases). CDR1 and CDR2 from the germline V gene are KGHSH and LQKENI. Trimming took off 3 bases at V and 11 bases at J, with 19 bases between the two ends. This CDR3 is 14 amino acids long. Written as DNA, the CDR3 is TGTGCCAGCTCACCCTGGGACACCCCATTCGGGGCTTTCTTT. Protein product: CASSPWDTPFGAFF.

The chain employs TRBV15 and TRBJ2-3, with unresolved D. Germline-derived CDR1 and CDR2 are LNHNV and YYDKDF (reference sequence). V lost 6 bases and J lost 4, with 8 bases in between. The CDR3 runs to 12 residues. The CDR3 is CATSVPSDTQYF. The CDR3 DNA sequence: TGTGCCACCAGTGTTCCCTCAGATACGCAGTATTTT. Complete variable domain (other parts from reference TRBV15 and TRBJ2-3): DAMVIQNPRYQVTQFGKPVTLSCSQTLNHNVMYWYQQKSSQAPKLLFHYYDKDFNNEADTPDNFQSRRPNTSFCFLDIRSPGLGDTAMYLCATSVPSDTQYFGPGTRLTVL.

V usage is TRBV1 and J usage is TRBJ1-1; the table's D gene call, TRBD1, was not cross checked with the DNA. TRBV1 is a documented pseudogene. CDR3 length equals 16 residues. CDR3 residues: CTSSRPSGTVNTEAFF. DNA of the CDR3: TGCACCAGCAGCAGGCCATCCGGGACGGTGAACACTGAAGCTTTCTTT.

The genes are TRBV15 and TRBJ1-4; unclear D gene. V shed 5 bases and J shed 7 bases, with 20 bases lying between them. The CDR3 is made up of 16 amino acids. The germline V gene encodes CDR1 LNHNV and CDR2 YYDKDF (reference sequence). In nucleotides, the CDR3 is TGTGCCACCAGCCGATCGGACCCGTCGTGGGGTGAAAAACTGTTTTTT. Protein product: CATSRSDPSWGEKLFF.

V is TRBV20-1 and J is TRBJ2-7, with D maybe TRBD2 (5 bases). Trimming pared 0 bases from V and 4 bases from J, leaving 19 bases between. The germline CDR1 and CDR2 sequences are DFQATT and SNEGSKA (reference sequence). The CDR3 extends over 16 amino acids. The CDR3 DNA reads TGCAGTGCTAGAGATTTACTAGTCAGTCTTCTTTACGAGCAGTACTTC. This sequence encodes CSARDLLVSLLYEQYF.

This clonotype was counted a few times. This chain links TRBV19 with TRBJ2-7; D ambiguous. The CDR3 loop spans 11 amino acids. V was cut by 7 bases and J by 4 bases, with 8 bases left in between. CDR1 is LNHDA, CDR2 SQIVND, per germline (reference sequence). This CDR3 is CASIGRYEQYV. CDR3 DNA sequence: TGTGCCAGTATAGGCCGGTACGAGCAGTACGTC.

The CDR3 DNA is TGTGCCAGCAGCCTTAGGACAGGGGGGAACACCGGGGAGCTGTTTTTT. Its protein is CASSLRTGGNTGELFF. V is TRBV11-2 and J is TRBJ2-2; TRBD1 aligns across 10 bases. Germline loops: CDR1 SGHAT, CDR2 FQNNGV. Losses at the gene ends were 5 bases for V and 1 base for J; bases not matched to a gene: 4. The CDR3 consists of 16 residues.

This sequence joins TRBV19 and TRBJ2-1; possible D gene TRBD1, 5 bases. CDR1 and CDR2 (germline): LNHDA, SQIVND (reference sequence). The CDR3 runs to 12 residues. The ends were cut back, 5 bases at V and 4 bases at J, with 6 bases in the middle. CDR3 residues: CASSQGYNEQFF. The CDR3 nucleotides are TGTGCCAGTAGTCAGGGATACAATGAGCAGTTCTTC. Using reference TRBV19 and TRBJ2-1 for the parts outside the CDR3, the full variable domain is DGGITQSPKYLFRKEGQNVTLSCEQNLNHDAMYWYRQDPGQGLRLIYYSQIVNDFQKGDIAEGYSVSREKKESFPLTVTSAQKNPTAFYLCASSQGYNEQFFGPGTRLTVL.

The chain combines TRBV27 with TRBJ2-1; 12 bases align to TRBD2. The CDR3 contains 17 residues. Unmatched junction bases numbered 10, after V lost 6 bases and J lost 4 bases. Germline CDR1 and CDR2: MNHEY and SMNVEV (reference sequence). The CDR3 nucleotides read TGTGCCAGCAGCCCGACTAGCGGGGGCCCACCTTACAATGAGCAGTTCTTC. Translation gives CASSPTSGGPPYNEQFF.

The chain links TRBV12-3 or TRBV12-4 to TRBJ1-2; D perhaps matches TRBD1 (5 bases). The CDR3 sequence is 13 residues long. Trimming left V 0 bases short and J 3 bases short, with 5 bases between. The CDR3 DNA reads TGTGCCAGCAGTTTAGCGGGGGACTATGGCTACACCTTC. Protein: CASSLAGDYGYTF.

The CDR3 is CASSWGSSSTDTQYF. CDR3 nucleotides: TGTGCCAGTAGCTGGGGGAGCTCTAGCACAGATACGCAGTATTTT. The chain couples TRBV19 to TRBJ2-3; D could derive from TRBD1 or TRBD2 (5 bases each). Trimming took 6 bases from V and 0 from J, leaving 13 bases between them. Germline V gene lookup returns CDR1 LNHDA and CDR2 SQIVND (reference sequence). The CDR3 loop spans 15 amino acids.

The chain employs TRBV7-9 and TRBJ1-2; the D is unclear. Trimming left V 7 bases short and J 7 bases short, with 19 bases between. In germline, CDR1 is SEHNR, CDR2 FQNEAQ (reference sequence). This CDR3 is 14 amino acids long. In nucleotides, the CDR3 is TGTGCCAGCATCACCCCGGGCGTGAAGGGTGGCTACACCTTC. Translated, it gives CASITPGVKGGYTF.

The rearrangement joins TRBV6-5 to TRBJ2-7; D may correspond to TRBD1 or TRBD2 (7 bases each). In germline, CDR1 is MNHEY, CDR2 SVGAGI. The V end lost 2 bases, the J end lost 0 bases, and 11 bases lay between the germline ends. The CDR3 runs 15 residues. CDR3 residues: CASSYTGEGSYEQYF. The CDR3 DNA reads TGTGCCAGCAGTTACACAGGGGAGGGCTCCTACGAGCAGTACTTC.

Regarding this clonotype: A junction boundary mismatches the germline segment, possibly from a read error. V is TRBV10-3 and J is TRBJ1-2; 8 bases match TRBD1. The CDR3 is 14 amino acids. Germline CDR1 is ENHRY and CDR2 is SYGVKD. CDR3 region: CTISELQGVWGYTF. CDR3 nucleotide sequence: TGTACCATCAGTGAGCTACAGGGGGTTTGGGGCTACACCTTC.

This clonotype occurred once. This rearrangement joins TRBV14 to TRBJ2-5; a weak D match, TRBD1 (5 bases). Germline-derived CDR1 and CDR2 are SGHDN and FVKESK. This CDR3 contains 17 residues. V lost 1 base and J 1 base, leaving 16 bases between the germline ends. Here the CDR3 reads CASSQGLQEAPQETQYF. CDR3 bases: TGTGCCAGCAGCCAAGGTTTACAGGAAGCTCCCCAAGAGACCCAGTACTTC.

The rearrangement joins TRBV29-1 to TRBJ2-1, with D possibly called TRBD1 or TRBD2 (5 bases each). The CDR3 runs 14 residues. V lost 3 bases, J lost 0 bases, and 9 bases lay in between. Per germline, CDR1 SQVTM and CDR2 ANQGSEA. As DNA, the CDR3 is TGCAGCGTTGACGGGGACGACTCCTACAATGAGCAGTTCTTC. It is translated as CSVDGDDSYNEQFF.

Only one count was recorded for this clonotype. The rearrangement joins TRBV19 to TRBJ1-2; D call uncertain. Per the germline V gene, CDR1 is LNHDA and CDR2 is SQIVND (reference sequence). This CDR3 has 13 residues. Trimming removed 5 bases at V and 4 bases at J, with 11 bases between. The CDR3 sequence: CASSPTGIYGYTF. The DNA for the CDR3 is TGTGCCAGTAGTCCGACCGGGATCTATGGCTACACCTTC.

The chain links TRBV19 to TRBJ2-7, with D possibly matching TRBD2 (6 bases). Germline assignment: CDR1 LNHDA and CDR2 SQIVND (reference sequence). This CDR3 has 13 amino acids. With 1 base removed from V and 5 bases from J, the gap between germline ends came to 9 bases. The CDR3 nucleotides are TGTGCCAGTAGTATAGTCGGAGGGAACGAGCAGTACTTC. It specifies CASSIVGGNEQYF.

This clonotype was counted a few times. The rearrangement links TRBV6-1 to TRBJ1-1; D is perhaps TRBD1 (6 bases). The CDR3 runs to 13 residues. Trimming left V 7 bases short and J 9 bases short, with 18 bases between. Germline CDR1 and CDR2: MNHNS and SASEGT. The CDR3 DNA reads TGTGCCAGCATCCTACAGGGAGGTTTGAAAGCTTTCTTT. Translated: CASILQGGLKAFF.

This clonotype was detected only a few times. CDR3 sequence: CASSQSYGRETQYF. The CDR3 coding sequence is TGCGCCAGCAGTCAATCGTACGGGCGCGAGACCCAGTACTTC. The chain couples TRBV23-1 to TRBJ2-5; D gene unclear. Being an ORF, TRBV23-1 has a function that is uncertain. The CDR3 runs 14 residues. The germline V and J ends were trimmed by 0 bases and 5 bases, with 10 bases remaining between them.